This T cell receptor beta chain was recorded in a study of cytomegalovirus exposure and HLA in healthy donors. PCR primers comprised 60 Vbeta and 13 Jbeta primers. The table came from immunoSEQ multiplex PCR; TCRdb's copy has only in-frame clones and leaves some out. The sample shows around 80,000 clones, and approximately 0.78% sits with its ten largest clones. The germline V gene has CDR1 MNHEY and CDR2 SVGAGI. The CDR3 covers 15 residues. The V end was cut by 4 bases, the J end by 4 bases, with 13 bases between. Concerning this clone: Its specificity is unknown.

Notes on the study in general: An observed cluster of highly shared sequence variants was recorded as a likely sequencing artifact. About 87% or about 30% of the time was how often most TCR beta V segments were productive, according to an earlier analysis.

Input material: PBMCs. The chain carries TRBV6-5 and TRBJ2-2, with unresolved D. The source is a boy aged 5-17 years in good health and CMV-seronegative. Written as DNA, the CDR3 is TGTGCCAGCAGTTTGACTCTCAGTGGCACCGGGGAGCTGTTTTTT. Amino acid sequence: CASSLTLSGTGELFF.